What follows are 31 T cell receptor beta chains derived from one specimen sequenced in a study of cytomegalovirus exposure and HLA in healthy donors. Primers for the PCR totalled 60 Vbeta and 13 Jbeta. Some clones are missing from TCRdb's copy, which holds only in-frame ones; the method was immunoSEQ multiplex PCR. There are 120,000 or so clones in the sample; roughly 62% occur only once, and 1.6% lies in the top ten. The sample comprised PBMCs. The receptors stem from a man aged 25 to 40 in good health and CMV-seropositive.

The V gene is TRBV5-1, the J gene TRBJ2-6, with a tentative D call TRBD1 (6 bases). V lost 4 bases and J 0 bases, leaving 17 bases between the germline ends. The CDR3 consists of 18 residues. Germline values: CDR1 SGHRS, CDR2 YFSETQ. This CDR3 reads CASSPYPGQRSGANVLTF. Here the CDR3 DNA reads TGCGCCAGCAGCCCGTACCCGGGACAACGCTCTGGGGCCAACGTCCTGACTTTC. The full variable domain, in which reference TRBV5-1 and TRBJ2-6 provide the parts outside the CDR3, is KAGVTQTPRYLIKTRGQQVTLSCSPISGHRSVSWYQQTPGQGLQFLFEYFSETQRNKGNFPGRFSGRQFSNSRSEMNVSTLELGDSALYLCASSPYPGQRSGANVLTFGAGSRLTVL.

V is TRBV7-3 and J is TRBJ2-2; 9 nucleotides line up with TRBD1. The trim removed 5 bases at V and 0 bases at J, leaving 10 bases unmatched. Germline assignment: CDR1 SGHTA and CDR2 FQGTGA. This CDR3 has 18 amino acids. The CDR3 region has the DNA TGTGCCAGCAGCCCATCTAAGGGACAGGGCACGAACACCGGGGAGCTGTTTTTT. Residues: CASSPSKGQGTNTGELFF.

The CDR3 loop reads CASSLRQGNGYTF. Here the CDR3 DNA reads TGTGCCAGCAGCTTGCGACAGGGGAATGGCTACACCTTC. The chain joins TRBV7-6 to TRBJ1-2; 8 positions agree with TRBD1. V was clipped by 3 bases and J by 6 bases; unmatched bases: 3. CDR1 and CDR2 (germline): SGHVS, FNYEAQ. The CDR3 length is 13 residues.

This chain links TRBV28 with TRBJ1-2, with 7 bases lining up with TRBD1. The CDR3 spans 14 residues. With V trimmed by 6 bases and J by 1 base, 5 bases remained unmatched. Germline V CDR1 and CDR2: MDHEN, SYDVKM. The CDR3 nucleotides are TGTGCCAGCAGCCAGGACAGGTATAACTATGGCTACACCTTC. Protein product: CASSQDRYNYGYTF.

The chain couples TRBV18 to TRBJ1-4; D unclear. In germline, CDR1 is KGHSH, CDR2 LQKENI. The CDR3 sequence is 16 residues long. V was clipped by 3 bases and J by 0 bases, with 11 bases between them. CDR3 nucleotide sequence: TGTGCCAGCTCACCTTCCCACTCCGCAACTAATGAAAAACTGTTTTTT. This codes for CASSPSHSATNEKLFF. Combining the CDR3 with reference TRBV18 and TRBJ1-4 gives the whole variable domain NAGVMQNPRHLVRRRGQEARLRCSPMKGHSHVYWYRQLPEEGLKFMVYLQKENIIDESGMPKERFSAEFPKEGPSILRIQQVVRGDSAAYFCASSPSHSATNEKLFFGSGTQLSVL.

A word on this clone: The final CDR3 position lacks the conserved phenylalanine or tryptophan, pointing to a likely read error. CDR3 sequence reads: CASSQASGQGFPKAGNTIYL. CDR3 coding DNA: TGCGCCAGCAGCCAAGCGTCAGGACAGGGCTTCCCCAAGGCTGGAAACACCATATATCTT. J is TRBJ1-3 and V is TRBV4-1, with 8 bases that match TRBD1. Germline CDR1 MGHRA, CDR2 YSYEKL. Unmatched junction bases numbered 16, after V lost 1 base and J lost 2 bases. The CDR3 has 20 amino acids.

The rearrangement links TRBV4-2 to TRBJ2-3; 8 bases are shared with TRBD2. Per germline, CDR1 LGHNA and CDR2 YNFKEQ. The CDR3 extends over 16 amino acids. The junction had 5 bases not matched to a gene; V was cut back by 0 bases and J by 3 bases. CDR3 sequence: CASSQELAAITDTQYF. The CDR3 DNA follows: TGTGCCAGCAGCCAAGAACTAGCGGCTATTACAGATACGCAGTATTTT.

Note on this clone: Because the CDR3 is missing its conserved closing phenylalanine or tryptophan, this is likely a read error. The chain combines TRBV5-1 with TRBJ2-3; 11 nucleotides align to TRBD1. Germline-derived CDR1 and CDR2 are SGHRS and YFSETQ. This CDR3 spans 15 amino acids. With V trimmed by 4 bases and J by 6 bases, 7 bases remained unmatched. In nucleotides, the CDR3 is TGCGCCAGCAGCCTCCGGGACAGGGGGTCCGATACGCAGTATCTT. Residues: CASSLRDRGSDTQYL.

The chain joins TRBV14 to TRBJ2-5; 10 positions match TRBD1. This CDR3 is 15 amino acids long. V shed 5 bases, J shed 1 base, and the junction held 4 bases outside the gene matches. Germline CDR1 is SGHDN and CDR2 is FVKESK. The CDR3 here is CASSSRTGGQETQYF. The DNA for the CDR3 is TGTGCCAGCAGCTCAAGGACAGGGGGCCAAGAGACCCAGTACTTC.

The chain uses TRBV2 and TRBJ2-3; 8 bases align to TRBD1. The CDR3 loop spans 13 amino acids. Losses at the gene ends were 10 bases for V and 7 bases for J; bases not matched to a gene: 10. In germline, CDR1 is SNHLY, CDR2 FYNNEI. CDR3 sequence reads: CATGQGRANTQYF. CDR3 bases: TGTGCCACAGGACAGGGAAGGGCAAATACGCAGTATTTT.

This clone was counted a few times. J is TRBJ1-5 and V is TRBV27, with 8 bases fitting TRBD1. This CDR3 has 14 amino acids. Trimming at V came to 7 bases and at J to 7 bases, leaving 9 bases not matched to a gene. The germline V gene has CDR1 MNHEY and CDR2 SMNVEV (reference sequence). DNA for the CDR3: TGTGCCAGCAAGCCAGGACAGGGCAGGCAGCCCCAGCATTTT. It yields the protein CASKPGQGRQPQHF.

CDR3 loop: CASSLLSEAFF. The CDR3 coding sequence is TGTGCCAGCAGTTTATTATCTGAAGCTTTCTTT. V usage is TRBV28 and J usage is TRBJ1-1, with unresolved D. V shed 1 base and J shed 6 bases, with 3 bases lying between them. Germline CDR1 reads MDHEN; CDR2 reads SYDVKM. CDR3 length equals 11 residues.

V gene TRBV28 combines with J gene TRBJ1-2, with no clear D. V lost 5 bases and J 4 bases, leaving 20 bases between the germline ends. CDR1 MDHEN and CDR2 SYDVKM come from the germline V gene. The CDR3 loop spans 16 amino acids. The CDR3 loop reads CASSPSNFNDLYGYTF. The CDR3, as DNA: TGTGCCAGCAGTCCTAGTAATTTTAACGACCTCTATGGCTACACCTTC.

The chain links TRBV27 to TRBJ2-3, with 10 bases matching TRBD2. V was pared by 3 bases and J by 7 bases, with 4 bases of the junction left unmatched. The CDR3 sequence is 14 residues long. Looked up from germline, CDR1 is MNHEY and CDR2 is SMNVEV (reference sequence). The CDR3 region is CASSFTTSGYTQYF. CDR3 DNA: TGTGCCAGCAGTTTTACGACTAGCGGGTATACGCAGTATTTT.

This clone has more than one count but fewer than ten. The chain has TRBV27 and TRBJ2-7; 7 positions match TRBD1. V gave up 5 bases and J gave up 5 bases; unmatched junction bases: 9. The CDR3 consists of 14 residues. Germline lookup yields CDR1 MNHEY and CDR2 SMNVEV (reference sequence). Written as DNA, the CDR3 is TGTGCCAGCAGTCTGACGAATGACAGGGACGAGCAGTACTTC. Protein: CASSLTNDRDEQYF.

The V and J genes are TRBV6-1 and TRBJ1-1, with D unresolved. From germline, CDR1 is MNHNS and CDR2 SASEGT. The CDR3 spans 14 residues. V was shortened by 6 bases and J by 4 bases, with 15 bases between the two germline ends. CDR3 sequence reads: CASSVRTRTTEAFF. CDR3 DNA sequence: TGTGCCAGCAGCGTACGTACTAGGACCACTGAAGCTTTCTTT.

This sequence joins TRBV7-6 and TRBJ2-5; 9 bases fit TRBD1. Per the germline V gene, CDR1 is SGHVS and CDR2 is FNYEAQ. CDR3 length: 15 amino acids. The trim removed 5 bases at V and 3 bases at J, leaving 7 bases unmatched. The CDR3 sequence: CASSRTGAKEETQYF. CDR3 DNA: TGTGCCAGCAGCCGGACAGGGGCAAAGGAAGAGACCCAGTACTTC.

V usage is TRBV2 and J usage is TRBJ1-1; D is perhaps TRBD1 (6 bases). Germline assignment: CDR1 SNHLY and CDR2 FYNNEI. The CDR3 totals 13 residues. The V end lost 9 bases, the J end lost 0 bases, and 11 bases lay between the germline ends. CDR3 in amino acids: CASGGDMNTEAFF. The CDR3 DNA reads as TGTGCCAGTGGGGGGGACATGAACACTGAAGCTTTCTTT. Full variable domain (rest looked up from reference TRBV2 and TRBJ1-1): EPEVTQTPSHQVTQMGQEVILRCVPISNHLYFYWYRQILGQKVEFLVSFYNNEISEKSEIFDDQFSVERPDGSNFTLKIRSTKLEDSAMYFCASGGDMNTEAFFGQGTRLTVV.

The gene calls are TRBV28 and TRBJ2-2, with a weak D call TRBD2 (5 bases). Per the germline V gene, CDR1 is MDHEN and CDR2 is SYDVKM. The CDR3 loop spans 15 amino acids. V lost 6 bases, J lost 4 bases, and 15 bases lay in between. The CDR3 loop reads CASRLGGFGTGELFF. The CDR3 bases are TGTGCCAGCAGACTCGGCGGGTTCGGCACCGGGGAGCTGTTTTTT.

This clone was observed a few times. The J gene is TRBJ1-5, the V gene TRBV2; D remains ambiguous. V was cut by 1 base and J by 7 bases, with 11 bases left in between. Germline CDR1 SNHLY, CDR2 FYNNEI. The CDR3 extends over 14 amino acids. The CDR3 reads CASSEDLLYQPQHF. For the CDR3, the DNA is TGTGCCAGCAGTGAAGACTTGCTTTACCAGCCCCAGCATTTT.

The chain recombines TRBV7-2 with TRBJ2-7; 9 positions agree with TRBD2. The germline gives CDR1 SGHTA, CDR2 FQGNSA. V lost 2 bases to trimming and J lost 6 bases; unmatched junction nucleotides: 11. The CDR3 runs to 16 residues. CDR3 nucleotides: TGTGCCAGCAGCTTACTTAGCGGGAGTATTTCCCCCGAGCAGTACTTC. Its translation is CASSLLSGSISPEQYF.

The chain has TRBV27 and TRBJ2-1; 10 bases are a match to TRBD2. V was pared by 3 bases and J by 0 bases, with 2 bases of the junction left unmatched. This CDR3 region has 16 residues. Germline CDR1 reads MNHEY; CDR2 reads SMNVEV (reference sequence). DNA of the CDR3: TGTGCCAGCAGTTTCGAGCGGGAGGGCTCCTACAATGAGCAGTTCTTC. Its translation is CASSFEREGSYNEQFF.

The chain combines TRBV7-9 with TRBJ1-3; 8 bases match TRBD1. The J segment lost 7 bases and the V segment lost 4 bases, leaving 12 bases of the junction unmatched. CDR3 length: 16 amino acids. From germline, CDR1 is SEHNR and CDR2 FQNEAQ (reference sequence). In DNA, the CDR3 is TGTGCCAGCAGCTCGATGACAGGGGTCGGTGTCAACACCATATATTTT. Residues: CASSSMTGVGVNTIYF.

The chain has TRBV28 and TRBJ2-7; tentatively, D is TRBD2 (5 bases). Looked up from germline, CDR1 is MDHEN and CDR2 is SYDVKM. The CDR3 covers 14 residues. V lost 5 bases, J lost 4 bases, and 15 bases lay in between. The CDR3 protein is CASSKLGTRYEQYF. The CDR3 bases are TGTGCCAGCAGTAAATTGGGTACTAGGTACGAGCAGTACTTC.

In its sample, this clone was seen a few times. The chain links TRBV4-1 to TRBJ1-5; 11 bases map to TRBD1. The length of the CDR3 is 17 residues. Germline CDR1 is MGHRA and CDR2 is YSYEKL. V shed 2 bases and J 0 bases; nucleotides not matched to a gene: 3. CDR3 protein: CASSQRTGGISNQPQHF. The CDR3 nucleotides are TGCGCCAGCAGCCAACGGACAGGGGGCATTAGCAATCAGCCCCAGCATTTT.

This chain connects TRBV6-1 to TRBJ1-5, with 9 bases that match TRBD1. The trim removed 2 bases at V and 5 bases at J, leaving 7 bases unmatched. The CDR3 has 16 amino acids. Germline values: CDR1 MNHNS, CDR2 SASEGT. CDR3 protein: CASSEILDRGHQPQHF. Written as DNA, the CDR3 is TGTGCCAGCAGTGAAATACTGGACAGGGGCCATCAGCCCCAGCATTTT.

The J gene is TRBJ2-2, the V gene TRBV6-5, with D unclear. CDR1 MNHEY and CDR2 SVGAGI come from the germline V gene. The CDR3 has 13 residues. V gave up 2 bases and J gave up 6 bases, with 7 bases separating them. The CDR3 reads CASSYGGAGELFF. CDR3 nucleotides: TGTGCCAGCAGTTACGGTGGAGCCGGGGAGCTGTTTTTT.

The CDR3 here is CAIKAFGGSVYEQYF. The CDR3 DNA reads as TGTGCCATCAAGGCCTTTGGTGGGAGTGTCTACGAGCAGTACTTC. V and J are TRBV10-3 and TRBJ2-7; TRBD2 is a possible D gene (5 bases). Trimming shortened V by 7 bases and J by 3 bases, and 19 bases separated the two germline ends. The CDR3 spans 15 residues. CDR1 is ENHRY, CDR2 SYGVKD, per germline.

This rearrangement joins TRBV2 to TRBJ2-7, with D perhaps matching TRBD1 (6 bases). Germline values: CDR1 SNHLY, CDR2 FYNNEI. The CDR3 runs to 14 residues. Trimming pared 3 bases from V and 0 bases from J, leaving 9 bases between. The CDR3 is CASSDDRTSYEQYF. The CDR3 DNA reads TGTGCCAGCAGTGATGACAGGACCTCCTACGAGCAGTACTTC. The whole variable domain, remainder taken from reference TRBV2 and TRBJ2-7, is EPEVTQTPSHQVTQMGQEVILRCVPISNHLYFYWYRQILGQKVEFLVSFYNNEISEKSEIFDDQFSVERPDGSNFTLKIRSTKLEDSAMYFCASSDDRTSYEQYFGPGTRLTVT.

The chain is built from TRBV28 and TRBJ2-1; 14 nucleotides line up with TRBD2. In germline, CDR1 is MDHEN, CDR2 SYDVKM. The CDR3 length is 15 residues. J gave up 5 bases and V 6 bases, and 3 bases lay outside the gene matches. CDR3 bases: TGTGCCAGCAGCCAGGGACTAGCGGGAGACAATGAGCAGTTCTTC. Protein sequence: CASSQGLAGDNEQFF.

Note on this clone: An end of the junction differs from the germline gene, which may be a read error. The chain joins TRBV4-1 to TRBJ2-7; perhaps TRBD1 as D (5 bases). CDR1 and CDR2 from the germline V gene are MGHRA and YSYEKL. The CDR3 has 14 amino acids. In DNA form, the CDR3 reads TGCGCCAGCAGCCACCGACAGAATTCCTACGGGCAGTACTTC. This sequence encodes CASSHRQNSYGQYF.